Listed here is a single TCR beta chain. Its specificity is not known. CDR1 SNHLY and CDR2 FYNNEI come from the germline V gene. The CDR3 length is 13 residues. J was trimmed by 3 bases and V by 7 bases; bases with no gene match: 3. This sample is part of a study of cytomegalovirus exposure and HLA in healthy donors. Study-wide results and limits: Specificity for CMV antigens was confirmed in vitro for a few of the CMV-associated chains.

The study ran its PCR with 60 Vbeta and 13 Jbeta primers. Sequencing used immunoSEQ multiplex PCR; TCRdb keeps in-frame clones, though not all of them. The table records 180,000 or so clones, less than 90% of them present only once. The sequencing input was PBMCs. This rearrangement joins TRBV2 to TRBJ2-5, with 9 nucleotides matching TRBD2. The source of this sequence is a girl aged 5-17 years in good health and CMV-seropositive. The CDR3 loop is CASNRLAEETQYF. CDR3 DNA: TGTGCCAGCAATCGACTAGCGGAAGAGACCCAGTACTTC.